The rows below give T cell receptor beta chains drawn from one sample of a study of radiation and T cells in renal cell carcinoma. Only in-frame clones appear in the TCRdb table, and some are missing; sequencing was by immunoSEQ multiplex PCR. The sample yields around 81,000 clones, around four fifths seen once. This sample comprised blood, obtained from a patient whose treatment included radiotherapy and nephrectomy. Source of these receptors: a middle-aged man with renal cell carcinoma. CDR3s include the opening cysteine and the closing phenylalanine or tryptophan. D genes are given only for firm matches. Rows give clone size only sometimes, using once, few, many, or a class for an expanded clone.

CDR3nt	CDR3aa	abundance	j_gene	d_gene	v_gene
TGTGCCAGCAGCCCAACCGGGACAGGCCGTAACTATGGCTACACCTTC	CASSPTGTGRNYGYTF	.	TRBJ1-2	TRBD1	TRBV9
TGTGCCAGCAGTTACTCGGCCGGGACTAGCTACGAGCAGTACTTC	CASSYSAGTSYEQYF	.	TRBJ2-7	TRBD2	TRBV6-6
TGTGCCTGCGGAGTCGGGGGATCTTATAGCAATCAGCCCCAGCATTTT	CACGVGGSYSNQPQHF	.	TRBJ1-5	.	TRBV30
TGCGCCAGCAGCCAATTGGACAGGGCGAAAGCGGCTTTCTTT	CASSQLDRAKAAFF	.	TRBJ1-1	TRBD1	TRBV4-3
TGTGCCAGCAGCCGAAGTTTGTTCGGCAGGGGGCCCTACGAGCAGTACTTC	CASSRSLFGRGPYEQYF	.	TRBJ2-7	TRBD1	TRBV5-8
TGTGCCAGCAGTGAAGCGCACGGTTGGTACGAGCAGTACTTC	CASSEAHGWYEQYF	.	TRBJ2-7	.	TRBV2
TGTGCCAGCGGAATAGGCCCGTGGCATGGCTACACCTTC	CASGIGPWHGYTF	.	TRBJ1-2	.	TRBV6-6
TGCAGTGCCAGGCCGGTTTACGAGCAGTACTTC	CSARPVYEQYF	.	TRBJ2-7	.	TRBV20-1
TGCAGTGCTAGGCGGGTTTACGAGCAGTACTTC	CSARRVYEQYF	.	TRBJ2-7	.	TRBV20-1
TGTGCCAGTAGTCTTCAGGCGGTGAACACTGAAGCTTTCTTT	CASSLQAVNTEAFF	.	TRBJ1-1	.	TRBV19
TGTGCCAGCTCAGGGCCCCCAATGAACACTGAAGCTTTCTTT	CASSGPPMNTEAFF	.	TRBJ1-1	.	TRBV6-6
TGTGCCAGCAGCTTCGGTCTAGCGGGCCACTACGAGCAGTACTTC	CASSFGLAGHYEQYF	.	TRBJ2-7	TRBD2	TRBV7-2
TGTGCCAGTAGTATAGAGGCGCACTCCAGCTTTTACAATGAGCAGTTCTTC	CASSIEAHSSFYNEQFF	.	TRBJ2-1	.	TRBV19
TGTGCCAGTATAGGGGGTAGCAATCAGCCCCAGCATTTT	CASIGGSNQPQHF	.	TRBJ1-5	.	TRBV19
TGTGCCAGCAGCCTTGCACAGGGTTTAGATACGCAGTATTTT	CASSLAQGLDTQYF	.	TRBJ2-3	.	TRBV5-5
TGTGCCAGCAGTACCGGGCCGGGCGAAATCTACGAGCAGTACTTC	CASSTGPGEIYEQYF	few	TRBJ2-7	.	TRBV6-5
TGCGCCAGCAGCCAAGTGGGACAGGCCTACGAGCAGTACTTC	CASSQVGQAYEQYF	.	TRBJ2-7	TRBD1	TRBV4-1
TGTGCCAGCAGCCAACAGGTTCAGCTCTATGGCTACACCTTC	CASSQQVQLYGYTF	.	TRBJ1-2	.	TRBV7-2
TGTGCCAGCAGTTCCCAAGGGGCAGGCAATTCACCCCTCCACTTT	CASSSQGAGNSPLHF	.	TRBJ1-6	.	TRBV6-5
TGTGCCAGCAGCCAAGCGGGCGGGCCCTATGAAGCTTTCTTT	CASSQAGGPYEAFF	.	TRBJ1-1	.	TRBV28
TGTGCCAGCAGTTACTCGCTAGCGGGAGAGACCCAGTACTTC	CASSYSLAGETQYF	.	TRBJ2-5	TRBD2	TRBV6-6
TGTGCCAGCAATACCATTAAGGGGGGGACTGAAGCTTTCTTT	CASNTIKGGTEAFF	once	TRBJ1-1	.	TRBV6-5
TGTGCCAGCAGTTTTTCGGGGGTGCTAGCGGGAAACACCGGGGAGCTGTTTTTT	CASSFSGVLAGNTGELFF	once	TRBJ2-2	TRBD2	TRBV28
TGTGCCAGCAGCTATGGCGGGAGCGAAAGCTACGAGCAGTACTTC	CASSYGGSESYEQYF	few	TRBJ2-7	TRBD2	TRBV11-3
TGTGCCACGCAACAGGGGTACGCTAATGAAAAACTGTTTTTT	CATQQGYANEKLFF	.	TRBJ1-4	TRBD1	TRBV19
TGTGCCAGCAGTCTAGCGGGAGGCCGGAGCTCCTACAATGAGCAGTTCTTC	CASSLAGGRSSYNEQFF	.	TRBJ2-1	TRBD2	TRBV27
TGTGCCAGCAAAGTAGGCGGTAGCAGCAATCAGCCCCAGCATTTT	CASKVGGSSNQPQHF	.	TRBJ1-5	.	TRBV28
TGTGCCAGCAACCGAGAAGGGGGGAACACTGAAGCTTTCTTT	CASNREGGNTEAFF	.	TRBJ1-1	.	TRBV9
TGTGCCAGCAGCCCCGGGCGACTAAGCACAGATACGCAGTATTTT	CASSPGRLSTDTQYF	.	TRBJ2-3	.	TRBV7-3
TGTGCAAGTCGCCCGGGAGGCGGGAGAACCTCCTACAATGAGCAGTTCTTC	CASRPGGGRTSYNEQFF	once	TRBJ2-1	.	TRBV12-2
TGCGCCAGCAGCACAGCGGGCAGATCCTACGAGCAGTACTTC	CASSTAGRSYEQYF	.	TRBJ2-7	.	TRBV5-1
TGCGCCAGCAGCCAAGATAAGTTTAGCGGGGGGGTCTACAATGAGCAGTTCTTC	CASSQDKFSGGVYNEQFF	.	TRBJ2-1	TRBD2	TRBV4-3
TGCGCCAGCAGCCAAGTCGGAATGGGATCCTACGAGCAGTACTTC	CASSQVGMGSYEQYF	.	TRBJ2-7	.	TRBV4-3
TGTGCCAGTAGGCCGACGACTAGCGCGGATAGCACAGATACGCAGTATTTT	CASRPTTSADSTDTQYF	.	TRBJ2-3	TRBD2	TRBV19
TGCACCAGCAGCCTAAGACAGGACTCGAGCTCCTACAATGAGCAGTTCTTC	CTSSLRQDSSSYNEQFF	.	TRBJ2-1	.	TRBV1
TGTGCCAGCAGCTTCCAAGAGACCCAGTACTTC	CASSFQETQYF	.	TRBJ2-5	.	TRBV5-4
TGTGCCAGCAGCTTGACGAGGATGAACACTGAAGCTTTCTTT	CASSLTRMNTEAFF	once	TRBJ1-1	.	TRBV4-2
TGCGCCAGCAGTCAGGGTGACACTGAAGCTTTCTTT	CASSQGDTEAFF	few	TRBJ1-1	.	TRBV4-3
TGTGCCAGTACCCCACTCTGGACAGCCGAAGCTTTCTTT	CASTPLWTAEAFF	.	TRBJ1-1	.	TRBV19
TGCAGCGTTGAAGGCGGGAGGGGGGCAGATACGCAGTATTTT	CSVEGGRGADTQYF	.	TRBJ2-3	TRBD2	TRBV29-1
TGCGCCAGCAGCTTGGTGGGGACGTATAACACCGGGGAGCTGTTTTTT	CASSLVGTYNTGELFF	.	TRBJ2-2	.	TRBV5-1
TGTGCCAGCAGCTCCCCTCCGGGACAGGGTTCGGCTGAAGCTTTCTTT	CASSSPPGQGSAEAFF	few	TRBJ1-1	TRBD1	TRBV7-8
TGTGCCAGCAGCTTAGAGCTGGGGTCCTACGAGCAGTACTTC	CASSLELGSYEQYF	.	TRBJ2-7	.	TRBV7-8
TGTGCCAGCAGTTTCTCTTGGGGGAACTATGGCTACACCTTC	CASSFSWGNYGYTF	.	TRBJ1-2	.	TRBV27
TGCGCCAGCAGCCTCAGTTTCTGGGGGTCCTACAATGAGCAGTTCTTC	CASSLSFWGSYNEQFF	.	TRBJ2-1	.	TRBV5-1